The next 27 T cell receptor beta chains were all read from a single sample in a study of blood T cell repertoires in COVID-19. TCRdb's table, derived via immunoSEQ multiplex PCR, lists solely in-frame clones and lacks some. This sample has more than 45,000 clones, with under 90% found just once. Sequenced input: peripheral blood. These receptors came from a man between 65 and 80 years old with acute or convalescent COVID-19.

J is TRBJ2-1 and V is TRBV6-2 or TRBV6-3, with TRBD2 identical over 9 bases. The trim removed 2 bases at V and 7 bases at J, leaving 9 bases unmatched. The V gene's germline CDR1 is MNHEY and CDR2 SVGEGT. The length of the CDR3 is 16 residues. CDR3 protein: CASSYGWVAGENEQFF. In DNA, the CDR3 is TGTGCCAGCAGTTACGGGTGGGTAGCGGGAGAGAATGAGCAGTTCTTC.

CDR3: CASNRAGLAGAEQFF. CDR3 DNA: TGTGCCAGCAACCGAGCGGGACTAGCGGGAGCTGAGCAGTTCTTC. The chain has TRBV25-1 and TRBJ2-1; 14 bases agree with TRBD2. The CDR3 consists of 15 residues. V gave up 7 bases and J gave up 9 bases; unmatched junction bases: 8. From germline, CDR1 is MGHDK and CDR2 SYGVNS.

The gene calls are TRBV19 and TRBJ1-5; TRBD1 aligns across 7 bases. Germline-derived CDR1 and CDR2 are LNHDA and SQIVND (reference sequence). V dropped 3 bases and J dropped 3; count of bases not matched to a gene: 8. The CDR3 has 16 amino acids. The CDR3: CASSIAGGQPNQPQHF. CDR3 nucleotides: TGTGCCAGTAGTATCGCGGGGGGACAGCCCAATCAGCCCCAGCATTTT.

The V gene is TRBV5-3, the J gene TRBJ1-5; 11 nucleotides align to TRBD1. TRBV5-3 is recorded as an ORF, its role being uncertain. With 4 bases clipped from V and 0 bases from J, the junction kept 15 bases outside the gene matches. The CDR3 has 20 amino acids. DNA for the CDR3: TGTGCCAGAAGCCCCTCCGGGACAGGGGGAGAAACACATAGCAATCAGCCCCAGCATTTT. Translation: CARSPSGTGGETHSNQPQHF.

The chain employs TRBV12-3 or TRBV12-4 and TRBJ1-4; 7 bases are shared with TRBD1. With 6 bases clipped from V and 6 bases from J, the junction kept 1 base outside the gene matches. The CDR3 runs to 12 residues. The CDR3 bases are TGTGCCAGCAGGACAGGGTATGAAAAACTGTTTTTT. It codes for CASRTGYEKLFF.

V gene TRBV19 combines with J gene TRBJ1-1; the match to TRBD1 covers 7 bases. Germline V lookup: CDR1 LNHDA, CDR2 SQIVND (reference sequence). There are 16 residues in the CDR3. V lost 7 bases and J lost 1; bases outside the gene matches: 12. The DNA for the CDR3 is TGTGCCAGTAAGCCGACAGGGAGTCTTCCGAACACTGAAGCTTTCTTT. Translation: CASKPTGSLPNTEAFF.

The chain recombines TRBV6-5 with TRBJ2-1; TRBD1 agrees at 7 bases. The CDR3 sequence is 14 residues long. The V gene's germline CDR1 is MNHEY and CDR2 SVGAGI. V was clipped by 2 bases and J by 4 bases; unmatched bases: 2. CDR3 DNA: TGTGCCAGCAGTTACCGGGACAGTTACAATGAGCAGTTCTTC. Translated, it gives CASSYRDSYNEQFF.

The chain couples TRBV7-7 to TRBJ1-3; D is undetermined. The V end was cut by 5 bases, the J end by 0 bases, with 8 bases between. The CDR3 is 14 amino acids. Germline CDR1 reads SSHAT; CDR2 reads FNYEAQ (reference sequence). CDR3 nucleotide sequence: TGTGCCAGCAGCCCTAATCACTCTGGAAACACCATATATTTT. It translates to CASSPNHSGNTIYF.

This rearrangement joins TRBV10-3 to TRBJ1-2, with a tentative D call TRBD1 (6 bases). The V end lost 3 bases, the J end lost 0 bases, and 17 bases lay between the germline ends. The CDR3 consists of 17 residues. Germline V gene sequence: CDR1 ENHRY, CDR2 SYGVKD. The CDR3 DNA is TGTGCCATCAGTGACGAGAGCAGGGGCTCGCCTAACTATGGCTACACCTTC. Its translation: CAISDESRGSPNYGYTF.

The chain links TRBV10-3 to TRBJ1-5; possible D gene TRBD1, 5 bases. V was pared by 2 bases and J by 4 bases, with 12 bases between. The germline gives CDR1 ENHRY, CDR2 SYGVKD. The CDR3 totals 15 residues. CDR3: CAISERGTVNQPQHF. The CDR3 nucleotides are TGTGCCATCAGTGAGCGCGGGACGGTGAATCAGCCCCAGCATTTT.

The V gene is TRBV9, the J gene TRBJ1-1, with 7 bases identical to TRBD1. Losses at the gene ends were 4 bases for V and 2 bases for J; bases not matched to a gene: 5. Germline values: CDR1 SGDLS, CDR2 YYNGEE. This CDR3 is built from 14 residues. DNA for the CDR3: TGTGCCAGCAGCCCGGGACAGCGAAACACTGAAGCTTTCTTT. This gives the protein CASSPGQRNTEAFF.

The chain recombines TRBV3-1 (or the pseudogene TRBV3-2) with TRBJ1-6; 9 bases are shared with TRBD1. The V gene's germline CDR1 is LGHDT and CDR2 YNNKEL (reference sequence). Trimming took 5 bases from V and 9 from J; bases not matched to a gene: 5. CDR3 length: 14 residues. The CDR3 loop is CASSATGGGSPLHF. The CDR3 region has the DNA TGTGCCAGCAGCGCAACAGGGGGCGGTTCACCCCTCCACTTT.

The rearrangement uses TRBV28 and TRBJ2-1; the match to TRBD1 covers 7 bases. J gave up 3 bases and V 4 bases, and 6 bases lay outside the gene matches. The germline gives CDR1 MDHEN, CDR2 SYDVKM. This CDR3 has 15 residues. The CDR3 reads CASSSYRDSYNEQFF. In DNA, the CDR3 is TGTGCCAGCAGTTCTTACCGGGACAGCTACAATGAGCAGTTCTTC.

The rearrangement links TRBV27 to TRBJ1-1, with D unresolved. The CDR3 contains 13 residues. V was trimmed by 6 bases and J by 0 bases, leaving 8 bases between them. Germline lookup yields CDR1 MNHEY and CDR2 SMNVEV (reference sequence). The CDR3 is CASRTRVNTEAFF. CDR3 DNA sequence: TGTGCCAGCAGGACGAGGGTGAACACTGAAGCTTTCTTT.

V and J are TRBV10-2 and TRBJ2-2, with TRBD2 matching over 8 bases. Germline-derived CDR1 and CDR2 are WSHSY and SAAADI. The CDR3 is made up of 15 amino acids. Germline trimming cut 6 bases from V and 4 bases from J; bases unmatched to any gene: 7. This CDR3 reads CASSQTSGRTGELFF. The CDR3 coding sequence is TGCGCCAGCAGCCAAACTAGCGGTCGCACCGGGGAGCTGTTTTTT.

This clone was observed once. The V call is TRBV7-3, the J call TRBJ2-1, with TRBD1 identical over 9 bases. There are 15 residues in the CDR3. Germline trimming cut 5 bases from V and 3 bases from J; bases unmatched to any gene: 5. In germline, CDR1 is SGHTA, CDR2 FQGTGA. The CDR3 DNA sequence: TGTGCCAGCAGCCGGCCGGGACAGGGCTACAATGAGCAGTTCTTC. Translation gives CASSRPGQGYNEQFF.

This chain connects TRBV7-2 to TRBJ1-4, with D possibly being TRBD1 (6 bases). The CDR3 totals 15 residues. Trimming took 4 bases from V and 0 from J, leaving 9 bases between them. CDR1 is SGHTA, CDR2 FQGNSA, per germline. The CDR3 loop is CASSSTGATNEKLFF. The CDR3 nucleotides are TGTGCCAGCAGCTCGACAGGTGCAACTAATGAAAAACTGTTTTTT.

This chain uses TRBV9 with TRBJ2-1, with D perhaps matching TRBD1 (6 bases). The CDR3 totals 15 residues. The V end was cut by 3 bases, the J end by 0 bases, with 10 bases between. Germline lookup yields CDR1 SGDLS and CDR2 YYNGEE. CDR3 bases: TGTGCCAGCAGCGCCCAGGGGAGCTCCTACAATGAGCAGTTCTTC. Encoded protein: CASSAQGSSYNEQFF.

The V gene is TRBV11-2, the J gene TRBJ1-1; unclear D gene. Germline V lookup: CDR1 SGHAT, CDR2 FQNNGV. The CDR3 has 15 residues. V dropped 5 bases and J dropped 1 base, with 14 bases sitting between them. The CDR3 DNA reads as TGTGCCAGCAGCGCGGGCTGGACGGGGAACACTGAAGCTTTCTTT. This codes for CASSAGWTGNTEAFF.

This chain uses TRBV11-3 with TRBJ2-5, with D perhaps matching TRBD1 (5 bases). The CDR3 runs 16 residues. V was pared by 1 base and J by 3 bases, with 15 bases between. Germline-derived CDR1 and CDR2 are SGHNT and YENEEA. The CDR3, as DNA: TGTGCCAGCAGCTTAGGACGGCAGGGCGGAAAAGAGACCCAGTACTTC. This codes for CASSLGRQGGKETQYF. The variable domain in full, completed from reference TRBV11-3 and TRBJ2-5, reads EAGVVQSPRYKIIEKKQPVAFWCNPISGHNTLYWYLQNLGQGPELLIRYENEEAVDDSQLPKDRFSAERLKGVDSTLKIQPAELGDSAVYLCASSLGRQGGKETQYFGPGTRLLVL.

This clone was detected once. The chain couples TRBV28 to TRBJ1-2, with 7 bases that match TRBD1. Losses at the gene ends were 5 bases for V and 4 bases for J; bases not matched to a gene: 7. CDR1 and CDR2 from the germline V gene are MDHEN and SYDVKM. The CDR3 covers 14 residues. The CDR3 coding sequence is TGTGCCAGCAGTACACCAGGGGGAGGCTATGGCTACACCTTC. Amino acids: CASSTPGGGYGYTF.

The rearrangement links TRBV19 to TRBJ1-1, with a weak D call TRBD1 (5 bases). Germline V gene lookup returns CDR1 LNHDA and CDR2 SQIVND (reference sequence). The V end was cut by 9 bases, the J end by 9 bases, with 23 bases between. The CDR3 covers 14 residues. Here the CDR3 DNA reads TGTGCCAGCTTAGTATCGCGGGGCAGGAAAAAAGCTTTCTTT. This sequence encodes CASLVSRGRKKAFF.

The chain employs TRBV19 and TRBJ1-3, with D perhaps matching TRBD1 (6 bases). Germline-derived CDR1 and CDR2 are LNHDA and SQIVND (reference sequence). The CDR3 extends over 15 amino acids. V was clipped by 7 bases and J by 0 bases, with 13 bases between them. The CDR3: CASTWDTVSGNTIYF. As DNA, the CDR3 is TGTGCCAGTACCTGGGACACCGTCTCTGGAAACACCATATATTTT.

This clone was counted a single time. This sequence joins TRBV19 and TRBJ2-3; 7 nucleotides match TRBD1. From germline, CDR1 is LNHDA and CDR2 SQIVND (reference sequence). Unmatched junction bases numbered 8, after V lost 8 bases and J lost 9 bases. CDR3 length: 12 amino acids. The CDR3 spells CASGQQGWTQYF. CDR3 DNA: TGTGCCAGTGGACAACAGGGGTGGACGCAGTATTTT.

The chain is built from TRBV28 and TRBJ1-1; the match to TRBD1 covers 8 bases. The CDR3 has 15 amino acids. V shed 3 bases and J 1 base; nucleotides not matched to a gene: 4. Germline CDR1 MDHEN, CDR2 SYDVKM. The CDR3 spells CASSFFGTGNTEAFF. The CDR3 DNA follows: TGTGCCAGCAGTTTTTTCGGGACAGGGAACACTGAAGCTTTCTTT.

The J gene is TRBJ2-7, the V gene TRBV19; 7 bases agree with TRBD1. Trimming took 3 bases from V and 0 from J; bases not matched to a gene: 2. This CDR3 region has 14 residues. CDR1 is LNHDA, CDR2 SQIVND, per germline (reference sequence). The CDR3 loop is CASSIRDSSYEQYF. CDR3 bases: TGTGCCAGTAGTATTAGGGACAGCTCCTACGAGCAGTACTTC. The complete variable domain, with remaining parts taken from reference TRBV19 and TRBJ2-7, reads DGGITQSPKYLFRKEGQNVTLSCEQNLNHDAMYWYRQDPGQGLRLIYYSQIVNDFQKGDIAEGYSVSREKKESFPLTVTSAQKNPTAFYLCASSIRDSSYEQYFGPGTRLTVT.

This rearrangement joins TRBV6-5 to TRBJ1-5; D is undetermined. Trimming cost V 0 bases and J 9 bases, with 12 bases left between them. This CDR3 comprises 14 residues. Germline V gives CDR1 MNHEY, CDR2 SVGAGI. CDR3 loop: CASSYSAGERPQHF. DNA for the CDR3: TGTGCCAGCAGTTACTCAGCCGGTGAGCGGCCCCAGCATTTT.